Listed here are 24 T cell receptor beta chains from one sample, sequenced in a study of radiotherapy plus CTLA-4 blockade in lung cancer. TCRdb keeps only in-frame clones here, not all; method: immunoSEQ multiplex PCR. Of 90,000 or so clones in the sample, approximately 83% are singletons; the top ten hold 2% to 2.5%. The material sequenced was peripheral blood, taken from a patient treated with radiotherapy plus ipilimumab. These receptors all come from a human donor with non-small cell lung cancer who had a partial response to radiotherapy plus ipilimumab.

This clone is a singleton in its sample. The chain joins TRBV2 to TRBJ1-2; 10 bases line up with TRBD1. Germline lookup yields CDR1 SNHLY and CDR2 FYNNEI. The CDR3 length is 14 residues. Germline trimming cut 3 bases from V and 6 bases from J; bases unmatched to any gene: 4. The CDR3 loop is CASSEGQGMDGYTF. The DNA for the CDR3 is TGTGCCAGCAGTGAGGGACAGGGGATGGATGGCTACACCTTC. Together with reference TRBV2 and TRBJ1-2, the CDR3 gives the full variable domain: EPEVTQTPSHQVTQMGQEVILRCVPISNHLYFYWYRQILGQKVEFLVSFYNNEISEKSEIFDDQFSVERPDGSNFTLKIRSTKLEDSAMYFCASSEGQGMDGYTFGSGTRLTVV.

The chain has TRBV28 and TRBJ1-1; D is uncertain. V was shortened by 9 bases and J by 1 base, with 6 bases between the two germline ends. This CDR3 comprises 11 residues. Germline lookup yields CDR1 MDHEN and CDR2 SYDVKM. As DNA, the CDR3 is TGTGCCAGTACTAAGAACACTGAAGCTTTCTTT. Translated: CASTKNTEAFF.

This chain connects TRBV19 to TRBJ1-1, with 7 positions matching TRBD1. Per germline, CDR1 LNHDA and CDR2 SQIVND (reference sequence). This CDR3 is 12 amino acids long. Trimming removed 2 bases from V and 8 bases from J; junction bases left unmatched: 2. The CDR3 DNA is TGTGCCAGTAGTATAAACAGGGGAGAAGCTTTCTTT. Protein sequence: CASSINRGEAFF.

The CDR3 here is CARSLLQDREPNEKLFF. In nucleotides, the CDR3 is TGTGCCAGAAGCTTACTCCAGGACAGGGAGCCTAATGAAAAACTGTTTTTT. The genes are TRBV7-5 and TRBJ1-4; TRBD1 is the table's D call and was not checked against the DNA. TRBV7-5 has pseudogene status. The CDR3 runs 17 residues.

This clone was observed once. This chain links TRBV4-1 with TRBJ2-7; D possibly corresponds to TRBD2 (6 bases). Germline CDR1 and CDR2: MGHRA and YSYEKL. Trimming removed 0 bases at V and 6 bases at J, with 9 bases between. CDR3 length: 13 residues. CDR3: CASSQDSGIEQYF. CDR3 nucleotide sequence: TGCGCCAGCAGCCAAGATAGCGGCATCGAGCAGTACTTC.

This chain connects TRBV28 to TRBJ2-1, with TRBD2 matching over 7 bases. The V and J ends lost 1 base and 5 bases, in that order; junction bases with no gene match: 5. The germline V gene has CDR1 MDHEN and CDR2 SYDVKM. The CDR3 is 15 amino acids. CDR3 loop: CASSLLMGGDNEQFF. Written as DNA, the CDR3 is TGTGCCAGCAGTTTATTAATGGGGGGGGACAATGAGCAGTTCTTC.

The chain uses TRBV2 and TRBJ2-3; D is undetermined. Germline V gives CDR1 SNHLY, CDR2 FYNNEI. This CDR3 is built from 14 residues. Trimming removed 0 bases from V and 3 bases from J, with 7 bases in between. CDR3 region: CASSEAATTDTQYF. The CDR3 DNA reads as TGTGCCAGCAGTGAAGCGGCGACAACAGATACGCAGTATTTT. The full variable domain, with the rest looked up from reference TRBV2 and TRBJ2-3, is EPEVTQTPSHQVTQMGQEVILRCVPISNHLYFYWYRQILGQKVEFLVSFYNNEISEKSEIFDDQFSVERPDGSNFTLKIRSTKLEDSAMYFCASSEAATTDTQYFGPGTRLTVL.

The chain couples TRBV28 to TRBJ2-2; 12 bases are a match to TRBD2. After removal of 6 bases from V and 6 bases from J, the junction contained 5 bases not matched to a gene. Germline V gives CDR1 MDHEN, CDR2 SYDVKM. The CDR3 has 15 residues. As DNA, the CDR3 is TGTGCCAGCAGCCATAGACTAGCGGGAGCCGGGGAGCTGTTTTTT. Translating gives CASSHRLAGAGELFF.

The J gene is TRBJ2-3, the V gene TRBV18, with a possible D match to TRBD2 (6 bases). The germline V gene encodes CDR1 KGHSH and CDR2 LQKENI. This CDR3 comprises 15 residues. Trimming took 3 bases from V and 1 from J, leaving 11 bases between them. CDR3 amino acids: CASSPRASGTDTQYF. The CDR3 DNA reads TGTGCCAGCTCACCTCGCGCTAGCGGCACAGATACGCAGTATTTT.

This chain joins TRBV7-3 and TRBJ2-1; TRBD2 matches at 7 bases. The germline V gene has CDR1 SGHTA and CDR2 FQGTGA. The J segment lost 1 base and the V segment lost 3 bases, leaving 0 bases of the junction unmatched. This CDR3 comprises 14 residues. The CDR3 region has the DNA TGTGCCAGCAGCTTCGGGGGGTCCTACAATGAGCAGTTCTTC. This sequence encodes CASSFGGSYNEQFF. The complete variable domain, with remaining parts taken from reference TRBV7-3 and TRBJ2-1, reads GAGVSQTPSNKVTEKGKYVELRCDPISGHTALYWYRQSLGQGPEFLIYFQGTGAADDSGLPNDRFFAVRPEGSVSTLKIQRTERGDSAVYLCASSFGGSYNEQFFGPGTRLTVL.

The gene calls are TRBV9 and TRBJ2-2; maybe TRBD2 (6 bases). Looked up from germline, CDR1 is SGDLS and CDR2 is YYNGEE. The V gene lost 4 bases and the J gene lost 5 bases, with 15 bases spanning the gap. The CDR3 is 15 amino acids. The CDR3, as DNA: TGTGCCAGCAGCCCCGGGACTGTGAGGACCGGGGAGCTGTTTTTT. Its translation is CASSPGTVRTGELFF.

V and J are TRBV28 and TRBJ1-2; 7 positions match TRBD1. The V and J ends lost 6 bases and 2 bases, in that order; junction bases with no gene match: 6. Germline lookup yields CDR1 MDHEN and CDR2 SYDVKM. This CDR3 has 14 amino acids. DNA for the CDR3: TGTGCCAGCAGCACCCCACAGGGGAACTATGGCTACACCTTC. Its translation is CASSTPQGNYGYTF.

This clone was recorded a few times. CDR3 sequence (DNA): TGTGCCAGCAGCTTATCGGGGGTCACAACTAATGAAAAACTGTTTTTT. Protein product: CASSLSGVTTNEKLFF. This chain uses TRBV7-8 with TRBJ1-4; D might be TRBD1 (5 bases). The CDR3 loop spans 16 amino acids. The V gene lost 2 bases and the J gene lost 0 bases, with 10 bases spanning the gap. Germline loops: CDR1 SGHVS, CDR2 FQNEAQ.

This clone was picked up a small number of times. The genes are TRBV6-5 and TRBJ1-1; D not certain. This CDR3 has 15 residues. Germline loops: CDR1 MNHEY, CDR2 SVGAGI. With 0 bases removed from V and 0 bases from J, the gap between germline ends came to 8 bases. The CDR3 here is CASSYSLPMNTEAFF. In nucleotides, the CDR3 is TGTGCCAGCAGTTACTCGTTACCTATGAACACTGAAGCTTTCTTT.

V and J are TRBV5-5 and TRBJ2-7; weak D call: TRBD1 (6 bases). The CDR3 has 16 amino acids. Germline V gene data show CDR1 as SGHKS and CDR2 as YYEKEE (reference sequence). Trimming stripped 4 bases from V and 2 bases from J, with 19 bases between. The CDR3 DNA is TGTGCCAGCAGCCCTGACAGGAGAAGGGCAACCTACGAGCAGTACTTC. Translation gives CASSPDRRRATYEQYF.

V is TRBV19 and J is TRBJ1-5; TRBD1 might be the D (5 bases). Trimming took 3 bases from V and 3 from J, leaving 15 bases between them. The CDR3 is made up of 16 amino acids. The germline gives CDR1 LNHDA, CDR2 SQIVND (reference sequence). CDR3 amino acids: CASSMRNQGLNQPQHF. For the CDR3, the DNA is TGTGCCAGTAGTATGAGAAACCAGGGTCTCAATCAGCCCCAGCATTTT.

The chain uses TRBV5-4 and TRBJ1-3, with 9 bases that match TRBD1. The V and J ends lost 2 bases and 1 base, in that order; junction bases with no gene match: 7. CDR1 is SGHNT, CDR2 YYREEE, per germline (reference sequence). The CDR3 consists of 17 residues. Written as DNA, the CDR3 is TGTGCCAGCAGCTTAAGGGAACAGGGGGCTTCTGGAAACACCATATATTTT. Translated: CASSLREQGASGNTIYF.

This chain joins TRBV7-2 and TRBJ2-1; TRBD1 matches 7 bases. This CDR3 spans 16 amino acids. CDR1 and CDR2 (germline): SGHTA, FQGNSA. Unmatched junction bases numbered 10, after V lost 5 bases and J lost 3 bases. The CDR3 protein is CASSANRGPNYNEQFF. The CDR3 bases are TGTGCCAGCAGCGCCAACAGGGGACCGAACTACAATGAGCAGTTCTTC.

This clone was found a few times. The gene calls are TRBV19 and TRBJ2-4, with TRBD1 matching 8 bases. The germline gives CDR1 LNHDA, CDR2 SQIVND (reference sequence). Germline trimming cut 10 bases from V and 6 bases from J; bases unmatched to any gene: 5. The CDR3 has 12 amino acids. The CDR3 loop reads CATKGQGNIQYF. The CDR3 region has the DNA TGTGCCACTAAAGGACAGGGAAACATTCAGTACTTC.

The chain recombines TRBV29-1 with TRBJ2-3, with D perhaps matching TRBD1 (5 bases). V was pared by 6 bases and J by 2 bases, with 21 bases between. Germline V lookup: CDR1 SQVTM, CDR2 ANQGSEA. The CDR3 covers 16 residues. This CDR3 is CSVRMGHRAPTDTQYF. The DNA for the CDR3 is TGCAGCGTGAGGATGGGGCACAGAGCCCCCACAGATACGCAGTATTTT.

In this sample, this clone turned up a few times. This sequence joins TRBV7-9 and TRBJ1-3; no clear D. The CDR3 has 12 residues. The germline gives CDR1 SEHNR, CDR2 FQNEAQ (reference sequence). V was pared by 5 bases and J by 4 bases, with 6 bases between. This CDR3 is CASSRGGNTIYF. The CDR3 DNA reads TGTGCCAGCAGCCGAGGAGGAAACACCATATATTTT.

The J gene is TRBJ2-7, the V gene TRBV30; TRBD1 agrees at 9 bases. Germline CDR1 is GTSNPN and CDR2 is SVGIG (reference sequence). Trimming removed 6 bases from V and 2 bases from J; junction bases left unmatched: 8. The CDR3 contains 14 residues. CDR3 residues: CACPRTGAPYEQYF. As DNA, the CDR3 is TGTGCCTGCCCCCGGACAGGGGCCCCCTACGAGCAGTACTTC.

This rearrangement joins TRBV7-9 to TRBJ1-1, with TRBD1 as a possible D gene (5 bases). CDR1 and CDR2 (germline): SEHNR, FQNEAQ (reference sequence). CDR3 length equals 14 residues. V lost 6 bases to trimming and J lost 4 bases, with 15 bases between them. Here the CDR3 reads CASRTLGGVTEAFF. CDR3 coding DNA: TGTGCCAGCAGGACCCTTGGGGGGGTCACTGAAGCTTTCTTT.

The V gene is TRBV6-6, the J gene TRBJ2-2, with D maybe TRBD2 (7 bases). Deletions cut 10 bases from V and 8 bases from J, with 20 bases between. This CDR3 region has 14 residues. In germline, CDR1 is MNHNY, CDR2 SVGAGI (reference sequence). The DNA of the CDR3 is TGTGCCACCACCTATGGGGGGGGCGGAGGGGAGCTGTTTTTT. Residues: CATTYGGGGGELFF.